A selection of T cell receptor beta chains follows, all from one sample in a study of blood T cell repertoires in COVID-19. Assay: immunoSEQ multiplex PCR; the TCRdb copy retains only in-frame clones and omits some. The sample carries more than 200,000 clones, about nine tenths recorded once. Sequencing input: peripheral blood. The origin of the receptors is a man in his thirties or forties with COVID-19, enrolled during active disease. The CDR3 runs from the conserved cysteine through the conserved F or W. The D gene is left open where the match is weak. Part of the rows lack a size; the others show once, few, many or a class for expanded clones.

CDR3 DNA: TGTGCCAGTAGTTATCTGGGGGCGGGTGAGCAGTACTTC
CDR3 protein: CASSYLGAGEQYF
J gene: TRBJ2-7
clone size: -
D gene: -
V gene: TRBV19

CDR3 DNA: TGTGCCAGCAGTTGGACAGGCGGAGGGGCTTTCTTT
CDR3 protein: CASSWTGGGAFF
J gene: TRBJ1-1
clone size: once
D gene: TRBD1
V gene: TRBV6-5

CDR3 DNA: TGTGCCAGCTCACCACCGTCTAGGTCCTTGGTAGTGTACGAGCAGTACTTC
CDR3 protein: CASSPPSRSLVVYEQYF
J gene: TRBJ2-7
clone size: few
D gene: -
V gene: TRBV18

CDR3 DNA: TGTGCCAGCAGCCCTTCACCCGGGTATGGCTACACCTTC
CDR3 protein: CASSPSPGYGYTF
J gene: TRBJ1-2
clone size: once
D gene: -
V gene: TRBV7-9

CDR3 DNA: TGTGCCAGCAGTTTAGGCAGGGGGGTCAATCAGCCCCAGCATTTT
CDR3 protein: CASSLGRGVNQPQHF
J gene: TRBJ1-5
clone size: -
D gene: TRBD1
V gene: TRBV27

CDR3 DNA: TGTGCCAGCAGCTTAGCCTCACAGGGGTCGGGTAGCAATCAGCCCCAGCATTTT
CDR3 protein: CASSLASQGSGSNQPQHF
J gene: TRBJ1-5
clone size: -
D gene: TRBD1
V gene: TRBV7-9

CDR3 DNA: TGTGCCAGCAGTAAGGGCGGACAGGGCGTGCAAGAGACCCAGTACTTC
CDR3 protein: CASSKGGQGVQETQYF
J gene: TRBJ2-5
clone size: -
D gene: TRBD1
V gene: TRBV2

CDR3 DNA: TGTGCCAGCAGCTTACCCGGGACAGGGTCCTACAATGAGCAGTTCTTC
CDR3 protein: CASSLPGTGSYNEQFF
J gene: TRBJ2-1
clone size: once
D gene: TRBD1
V gene: TRBV11-3

CDR3 DNA: TGTGCCAGCAGTGTAATCTCTGGGGCCAACGTCCTGACTTTC
CDR3 protein: CASSVISGANVLTF
J gene: TRBJ2-6
clone size: -
D gene: -
V gene: TRBV6-4

CDR3 DNA: TGTGCCAGTACCGGGAGGGACAGGGCAAATGGCTACACCTTC
CDR3 protein: CASTGRDRANGYTF
J gene: TRBJ1-2
clone size: -
D gene: TRBD1
V gene: TRBV19

CDR3 DNA: TGTGCCAGCAGCCAATCGGCGGACTGGGATGAAGCTTTCTTT
CDR3 protein: CASSQSADWDEAFF
J gene: TRBJ1-1
clone size: -
D gene: -
V gene: TRBV16

CDR3 DNA: TGTGCCAGCAGCTCCTTAGCGGGGTTTAGCACAGATACGCAGTATTTT
CDR3 protein: CASSSLAGFSTDTQYF
J gene: TRBJ2-3
clone size: -
D gene: TRBD2
V gene: TRBV7-3

CDR3 DNA: TGTGCCAGCTCACGTGGTAGCGGCACAGATACGCAGTATTTT
CDR3 protein: CASSRGSGTDTQYF
J gene: TRBJ2-3
clone size: -
D gene: -
V gene: TRBV18

CDR3 DNA: TGTGCCAGCAATATGGGACAGGGGTCGGAGACCCAGTACTTC
CDR3 protein: CASNMGQGSETQYF
J gene: TRBJ2-5
clone size: few
D gene: TRBD1
V gene: TRBV5-6

CDR3 DNA: TGTGCCAGCAGTACCCGAGCCTCCGGGTCCCCGAGATACAATGAGCAGTTCTTC
CDR3 protein: CASSTRASGSPRYNEQFF
J gene: TRBJ2-1
clone size: -
D gene: -
V gene: TRBV27

CDR3 DNA: TGTGCCAGCAGCTGGCGGGGAACCTATAACTATGGCTACACCTTC
CDR3 protein: CASSWRGTYNYGYTF
J gene: TRBJ1-2
clone size: once
D gene: -
V gene: TRBV9

CDR3 DNA: TGTGCCATCAGTGATGCGGGAGGGGTCGGCAATGAGCAGTTCTTC
CDR3 protein: CAISDAGGVGNEQFF
J gene: TRBJ2-1
clone size: -
D gene: TRBD2
V gene: TRBV10-3

CDR3 DNA: TGTGCCATCAGTGAGACGCCGTTTCAAAATGGCTGGGCCAAAAACATTCAGTACTTC
CDR3 protein: CAISETPFQNGWAKNIQYF
J gene: TRBJ2-4
clone size: -
D gene: -
V gene: TRBV10-3

CDR3 DNA: TGTGCCAGCAGCCCCGGGACAGGGAGGATCTATGGCTACACCTTC
CDR3 protein: CASSPGTGRIYGYTF
J gene: TRBJ1-2
clone size: -
D gene: TRBD1
V gene: TRBV28

CDR3 DNA: TGTGCCAGCAGCCAAGATCTATTGGTGGGGGGGCGCAATGAGCAGTTCTTC
CDR3 protein: CASSQDLLVGGRNEQFF
J gene: TRBJ2-1
clone size: -
D gene: -
V gene: TRBV3-1/TRBV3-2

CDR3 DNA: TGTGCCAGCAGCTCAGCGCCGGGGGGAGAAAAACTGTTTTTT
CDR3 protein: CASSSAPGGEKLFF
J gene: TRBJ1-4
clone size: -
D gene: -
V gene: TRBV5-4

CDR3 DNA: TGTGCCAGCAGATTGGGCGACCAATACAATGAGCAGTTCTTC
CDR3 protein: CASRLGDQYNEQFF
J gene: TRBJ2-1
clone size: -
D gene: -
V gene: TRBV27

CDR3 DNA: TGTGCCAGCAGTGAACAGGGGGAAGGTGGAAACACCATATATTTT
CDR3 protein: CASSEQGEGGNTIYF
J gene: TRBJ1-3
clone size: few
D gene: TRBD1
V gene: TRBV2

CDR3 DNA: TGTGCCAGCAGCCCTAGGGGCTCGAGCTCTGGGGCCAACGTCCTGACTTTC
CDR3 protein: CASSPRGSSSGANVLTF
J gene: TRBJ2-6
clone size: -
D gene: -
V gene: TRBV9

CDR3 DNA: TGTGCCAGCAGTGGTGATTGGGGGCCGAGCTCCTACGAGCAGTACTTC
CDR3 protein: CASSGDWGPSSYEQYF
J gene: TRBJ2-7
clone size: -
D gene: -
V gene: TRBV28

CDR3 DNA: TGTGCCAGCAGTGAATCAGGTGGAAGGAAGGTGAACACTGAAGCTTTCTTT
CDR3 protein: CASSESGGRKVNTEAFF
J gene: TRBJ1-1
clone size: -
D gene: -
V gene: TRBV25-1

CDR3 DNA: TGTGCCACCAGTATGAGAGGACAGGGGTGGACCGGGGAGCTGTTTTTT
CDR3 protein: CATSMRGQGWTGELFF
J gene: TRBJ2-2
clone size: -
D gene: TRBD1
V gene: TRBV24-1

CDR3 DNA: TGTGCCACCACACAGGGGGAAGGTTCACCCCTCCACTTT
CDR3 protein: CATTQGEGSPLHF
J gene: TRBJ1-6
clone size: -
D gene: TRBD1
V gene: TRBV2

CDR3 DNA: TGTGCCAGCAGTTTAAGACACAGTCAGGGCTACACCTTC
CDR3 protein: CASSLRHSQGYTF
J gene: TRBJ1-2
clone size: -
D gene: -
V gene: TRBV12-3/TRBV12-4

CDR3 DNA: TGTGCCAGCTCACCACGGGACAGCGGCTCTGAAAAACTGTTTTTT
CDR3 protein: CASSPRDSGSEKLFF
J gene: TRBJ1-4
clone size: -
D gene: TRBD1
V gene: TRBV18

CDR3 DNA: TGTGCCAGCAGTTATAATAGAAGGGACATCAAGAGGAATGAGCAGTTCTTC
CDR3 protein: CASSYNRRDIKRNEQFF
J gene: TRBJ2-1
clone size: -
D gene: -
V gene: TRBV6-2/TRBV6-3

CDR3 DNA: TGTGCCAGCAGTTACTCACCACGGGGAGACGGCACTGAAGCTTTCTTT
CDR3 protein: CASSYSPRGDGTEAFF
J gene: TRBJ1-1
clone size: -
D gene: -
V gene: TRBV6-5

CDR3 DNA: TGTGCCAGCAGCTTCGGCGGGCAGCCCCAGCATTTT
CDR3 protein: CASSFGGQPQHF
J gene: TRBJ1-5
clone size: -
D gene: -
V gene: TRBV7-2